A selection of T cell receptor beta chains follows, all from one sample in a study of regulatory T cells. Measured with immunoSEQ multiplex PCR; TCRdb has only the in-frame clones, and not every one. In the table there are approximately 18,000 clones, roughly 82% of which are singletons. The specimen sequenced was conventional CD4+ T cells sorted from blood. The receptor source for this set is a person aged 25-39 years with CD3G deficiency. CDR3s include the opening cysteine and the closing phenylalanine or tryptophan. Each record gives: V gene, J gene, D gene, CDR3 DNA, CDR3 protein. The D gene is left open where the match is weak.

>TRBV7-2|TRBJ1-2|-
TGTGCCAGCAGCTTGGGACCGTATGGTGGCTACACCTTC
CASSLGPYGGYTF
>TRBV10-2|TRBJ2-7|TRBD1
TGCGCCAGCAGTGAGGGGACAGGGGGTAACGAGCAGTACTTC
CASSEGTGGNEQYF
>TRBV6-1|TRBJ1-5|TRBD1
TGTGCCAGCAGTGACCAGACAGGGGGCGGGAATCAGCCCCAGCATTTT
CASSDQTGGGNQPQHF
>TRBV28|TRBJ1-5|-
TGTGCCAGCAGTTCGGGTGTGGTAGGAGGACAGCCCCAGCATTTT
CASSSGVVGGQPQHF
>TRBV6-1|TRBJ1-1|TRBD1
TGTGCCAGCAGCAAAGACAGGGGGAACACTGAAGCTTTCTTT
CASSKDRGNTEAFF
>TRBV5-1|TRBJ2-7|-
TGCGCCAGCAGCCTGGCACCGGGATCCTACGAGCAGTACTTC
CASSLAPGSYEQYF
>TRBV28|TRBJ1-5|-
TGTGCCAGCAGCAACGTGGGCATCTATCAGCCCCAGCATTTT
CASSNVGIYQPQHF
>TRBV28|TRBJ2-7|-
TGTGCCAGCAGGGACTATAGGGAGCAGTACTTC
CASRDYREQYF
>TRBV18|TRBJ2-5|-
TGTGCCAGCTCACCAGACTATGGAGGGGAGACCCAGTACTTC
CASSPDYGGETQYF
>TRBV5-1|TRBJ2-3|TRBD2
TGCGCCAGCAACGGCGGGGGTAGCACAGATACGCAGTATTTT
CASNGGGSTDTQYF
>TRBV5-1|TRBJ2-5|-
TGCGCCAGCAGCTTGGGGCCAGGGGGGCAAGAGACCCAGTACTTC
CASSLGPGGQETQYF